This TCR beta chain was sequenced for a study of control samples from healthy donors and cancer patients. V lost 8 bases, J lost 1 base, and 12 bases lay in between. Germline CDR1 is WNHNN and CDR2 is SYGVQD (reference sequence). CDR3 size: 14 residues. Data came from immunoSEQ multiplex PCR; TCRdb stores just in-frame clones and leaves some out. The sample records around 59,000 clones, approximately 92% being singletons. This rearrangement joins TRBV10-1 to TRBJ1-5; D unclear. The sequenced material came from PBMCs. The clonotype was recovered from a man in his forties or fifties with colorectal cancer. The CDR3 region is CASLCLGSNQPQHF. CDR3 bases: TGCGCCAGCCTCTGCCTCGGCAGCAATCAGCCCCAGCATTTT.